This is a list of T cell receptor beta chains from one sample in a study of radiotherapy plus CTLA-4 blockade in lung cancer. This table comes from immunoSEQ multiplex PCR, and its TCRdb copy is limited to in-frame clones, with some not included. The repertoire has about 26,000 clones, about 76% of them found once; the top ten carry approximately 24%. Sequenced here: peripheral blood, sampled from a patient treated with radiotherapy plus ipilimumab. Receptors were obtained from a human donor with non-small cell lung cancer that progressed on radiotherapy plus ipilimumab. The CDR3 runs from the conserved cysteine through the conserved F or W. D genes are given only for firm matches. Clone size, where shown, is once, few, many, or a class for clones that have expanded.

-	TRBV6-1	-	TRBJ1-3	CASSEGRGLSGGNTIYF	TGTGCCAGCAGTGAGGGCAGGGGTTTATCGGGAGGAAACACCATATATTTT
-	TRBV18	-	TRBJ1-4	CASSPLSAQGNEKLFF	TGTGCCAGCTCACCACTGTCCGCTCAAGGGAATGAAAAACTGTTTTTT
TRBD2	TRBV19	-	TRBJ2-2	CASRTRTGLGPGELFF	TGTGCCAGTAGGACCCGAACGGGACTAGGCCCCGGGGAGCTGTTTTTT
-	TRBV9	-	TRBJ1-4	CASSAQGQVGEKLFF	TGTGCCAGCAGCGCCCAGGGCCAGGTCGGCGAAAAACTGTTTTTT
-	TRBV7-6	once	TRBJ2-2	CASSLAPGGGTGELFF	TGTGCCAGCAGCTTAGCCCCGGGTGGTGGAACCGGGGAGCTGTTTTTT
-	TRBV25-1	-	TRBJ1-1	CASSWTNTEAFF	TGTGCCAGCAGTTGGACGAACACTGAAGCTTTCTTT
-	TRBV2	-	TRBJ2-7	CASSEGFPDHEQYF	TGTGCCAGCAGCGAAGGCTTTCCGGATCACGAGCAGTACTTC
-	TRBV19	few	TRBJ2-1	CASSPQVSSYNEQFF	TGTGCCAGTAGTCCCCAGGTGAGCTCCTACAATGAGCAGTTCTTC
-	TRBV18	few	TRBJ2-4	CASSPRRQETF	TGTGCCAGCTCACCACGGCGCCAGGAGACCTTC
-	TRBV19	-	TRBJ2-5	CASSTSAVGETQYF	TGTGCCAGTAGTACCTCCGCAGTCGGAGAGACCCAGTACTTC
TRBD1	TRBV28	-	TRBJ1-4	CASSPPNRGPATNEKLFF	TGTGCCAGCAGCCCCCCAAACAGGGGACCTGCGACCAATGAAAAACTGTTTTTT